This TCR beta chain was retrieved from a study of monozygotic twins with inflammatory bowel disease. To note about this clonotype: Its matching antigen is unknown.

Germline V gene data show CDR1 as SGHTA and CDR2 as FQGNSA. CDR3 length equals 15 residues. TCRdb re-called the 5' RACE reads and gives one entry per CDR3 protein, without DNA. The table counts some 210,000 distinct CDR3 sequences; roughly 1.5% lies in the top ten. Unsorted whole blood yielded the total RNA, with T cells left unselected. Findings and caveats of the study: People with IBD had fewer clonotypes in common with others than healthy twins did, especially with disease activity. Against healthy co-twins, IBD patients had lower TCRbeta diversity (measured by inverse Simpson).

The V and J genes are TRBV7-2 and TRBJ1-3; lacking DNA, the TRBD1 call made by TCRdb goes unchecked. The specimen sequenced was blood. This clonotype was sampled from a human donor with ulcerative colitis or Crohn's disease, or a healthy co-twin of an affected twin (not recorded which). Here the CDR3 reads CASSGRQSLGNTIYF.